This TCR beta chain was captured by sequencing in a study of blood T cell repertoires in COVID-19 (dated by TCRdb to the early 2020s). In the study overall: The collaborator samples originated in the United States, Italy and Spain and spanned the acute and convalescent phases of COVID-19. Samples were obtained from the ongoing ImmuneRACE study (first 160 participants) and from approximately 1,200 subjects provided by 6 global collaborators. The repertoires were released in a freely available public database intended as a resource for research on the immune response to SARS-CoV-2. Deeply sampled blood TCRbeta repertoires from subjects exposed to, actively infected with, or recovered from COVID-19 were included in the dataset. The material from the prospective study consisted of cDNA or gDNA derived from T cells, B-cell-depleted T cells, or PBMCs. The sample metadata nearly always contained a de-identified subject ID, COVID-19 status, age in years and sex. HLA class I and class II types, where available, came from metadata supplied by the sample provider rather than from assay-based typing. The paper's findings and limits, for the study overall: Clinical and demographic metadata were provided uncurated, with the amount varying by source and participant.

Of note for this clone: Its target antigen remains unknown. The input lacks base qualities; no much larger clone sits a single base away.

In the prospective study, participants were roughly 18 to 89 years old, resided in 24 geographic areas of the United States, and were enrolled through a virtual design. Cohort assignment in the prospective study relied on participant-reported clinical history from a screening survey and a study questionnaire. ImmuneRACE Cohort 3 recovered participants were defined by two consecutive negative NP/OP PCR tests, healthcare professional clearance, or symptom resolution. In the prospective study, whole blood, serum and a nasopharyngeal or oropharyngeal swab were collected from each participant by mobile phlebotomists. Participants in the prospective study had the option to provide additional blood draws and questionnaires over an approximately 2-month period. Blood samples from the prospective study were shipped frozen or at room temperature prior to DNA extraction. TCRbeta CDR3 regions were amplified from genomic DNA using the immunoSEQ Assay, a bias-controlled multiplex PCR. Under the source paper's analysis protocol: Nucleated cell counts per sample were estimated from amplification of reference gene primers within the assay. Sequence reads were collapsed and filtered to measure the absolute abundance of every unique TCRbeta CDR3 rearrangement. For each sample, productive Simpson clonality was calculated by taking the square root of Simpson's diversity index across productive rearrangements. In TCRdb, the immuneACCESS table is reduced to in-frame sequences with V and J assigned. These tables do not hold every clone; where another copy was compared, an unresolved V gene accounts for under half, and the others remain unexplained. The V and J calls and clone size are taken from that table; D and trimming were inferred from the DNA. In this sample the table shows around 330,000 clones, 90% of which occur a single time. Jointly, the top ten make up 2% to 3% of the sample.

Relative to germline, V is 6 bases shorter and J is 2 bases shorter, with 10 bases between their ends. There are 13 amino acids in the CDR3, from cysteine to phenylalanine inclusive. The entry retains the CDR3 DNA only, 39 bases that are in frame from base 1. CDR1 and CDR2 (LNHDA, SQIVND) derive from the germline V gene (reference sequence). The sequenced material came from PBMCs or T cells enriched from blood (not recorded which). The TCR originated in a man in his sixties who had recovered from COVID-19. The chain was built from TRBV19 and TRBJ1-1; the D gene is unclear. The sequence in DNA is TGTGCCAGTAGGCTAGGAGCAAACACTGAAGCTTTCTTT. Its protein reads: CASRLGANTEAFF.